The source of this TCR beta chain is a study of shared clonotypes between healthy human individuals. V lost 0 bases to trimming and J lost 3 bases, with 13 bases between them. CDR1 is SGDLS, CDR2 YYNGEE, per germline. The CDR3 totals 15 residues. Recent vaccinations or acute infections were absent in the healthy HIV-negative adult donors. The authors ran the assay at deep level. Study processing details: Filtering differed because ImmunoSEQ produced junction-only sequences that carried no quality scores. TCRdb's copy holds only in-frame clones and misses some; the assay was immunoSEQ multiplex PCR. For V, J and clone size, that table is used; D and trimming come from the DNA. The table shows approximately 2.3 million clones, with roughly 93% occurring only once.

The chain couples TRBV9 to TRBJ2-7; D might be TRBD1 or TRBD2, each matching 5 bases. Material: naive CD4+ T cells from PBMCs. Sample subset: CD45RA+ positively selected. The clonotype originates from a man aged 18-30 years in good health. Some clones in this sample may be carry-over from other donors' samples. In DNA form, the CDR3 reads TGTGCCAGCAGCGTAGGTGGGACCCCCGACTACGAGCAGTACTTC. Residues: CASSVGGTPDYEQYF.